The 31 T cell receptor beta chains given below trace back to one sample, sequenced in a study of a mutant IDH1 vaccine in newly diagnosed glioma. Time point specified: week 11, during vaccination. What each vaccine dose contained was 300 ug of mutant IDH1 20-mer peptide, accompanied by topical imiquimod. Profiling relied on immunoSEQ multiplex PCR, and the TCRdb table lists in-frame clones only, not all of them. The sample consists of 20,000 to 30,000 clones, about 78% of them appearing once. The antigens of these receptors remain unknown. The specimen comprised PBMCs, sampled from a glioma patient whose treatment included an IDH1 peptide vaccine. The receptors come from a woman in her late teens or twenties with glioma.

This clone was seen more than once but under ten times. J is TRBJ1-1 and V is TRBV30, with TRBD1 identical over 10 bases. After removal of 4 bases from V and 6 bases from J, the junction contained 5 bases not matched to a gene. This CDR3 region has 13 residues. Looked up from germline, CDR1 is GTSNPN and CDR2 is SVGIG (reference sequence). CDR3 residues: CAWTATGGAEAFF. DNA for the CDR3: TGTGCCTGGACGGCGACAGGGGGCGCTGAAGCTTTCTTT.

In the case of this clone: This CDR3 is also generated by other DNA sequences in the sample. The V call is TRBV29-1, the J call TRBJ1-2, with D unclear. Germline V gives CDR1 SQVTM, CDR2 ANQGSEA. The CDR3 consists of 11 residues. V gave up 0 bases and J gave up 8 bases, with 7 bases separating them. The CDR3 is CSVEEGLGYTF. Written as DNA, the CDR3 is TGCAGCGTTGAAGAGGGGTTGGGCTACACCTTC.

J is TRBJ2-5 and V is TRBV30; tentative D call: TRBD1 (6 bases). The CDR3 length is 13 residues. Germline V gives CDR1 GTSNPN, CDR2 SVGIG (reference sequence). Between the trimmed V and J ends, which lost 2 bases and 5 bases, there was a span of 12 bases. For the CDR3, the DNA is TGTGCCTGGAGTAGAGGACAGAGGGAGACCCAGTACTTC. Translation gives CAWSRGQRETQYF.

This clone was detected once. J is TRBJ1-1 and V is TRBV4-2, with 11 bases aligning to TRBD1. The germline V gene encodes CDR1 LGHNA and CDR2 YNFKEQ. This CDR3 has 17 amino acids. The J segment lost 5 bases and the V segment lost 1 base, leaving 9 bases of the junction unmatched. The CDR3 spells CASSQAAKGQGGTEAFF. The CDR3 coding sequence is TGTGCCAGCAGCCAAGCCGCGAAGGGACAGGGGGGGACTGAAGCTTTCTTT.

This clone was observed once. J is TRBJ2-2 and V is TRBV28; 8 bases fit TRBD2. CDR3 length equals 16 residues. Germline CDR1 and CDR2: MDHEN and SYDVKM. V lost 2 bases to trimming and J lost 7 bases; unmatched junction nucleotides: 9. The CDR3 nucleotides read TGTGCCAGCAGTTTACTGCGCGGGAGGCGAAGCGGGGAGCTGTTTTTT. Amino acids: CASSLLRGRRSGELFF.

The CDR3 DNA reads TGTGCCAGCAGTTCAGGACAGGGGTGGGAGACCCAGTACTTC. Protein product: CASSSGQGWETQYF. The gene calls are TRBV27 and TRBJ2-5; 9 positions agree with TRBD1. J was trimmed by 5 bases and V by 4 bases; bases with no gene match: 5. This CDR3 contains 14 residues. Germline V gene data show CDR1 as MNHEY and CDR2 as SMNVEV (reference sequence).

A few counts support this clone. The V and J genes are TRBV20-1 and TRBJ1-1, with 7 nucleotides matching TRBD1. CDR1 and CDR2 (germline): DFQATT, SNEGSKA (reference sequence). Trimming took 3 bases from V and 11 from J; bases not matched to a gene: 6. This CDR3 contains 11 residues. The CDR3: CSASTGAGAFF. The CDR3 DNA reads TGCAGTGCTAGTACAGGGGCGGGGGCTTTCTTT.

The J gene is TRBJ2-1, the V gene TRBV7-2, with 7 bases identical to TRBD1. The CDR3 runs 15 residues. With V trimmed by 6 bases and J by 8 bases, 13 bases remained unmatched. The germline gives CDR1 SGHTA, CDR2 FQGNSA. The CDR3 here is CASSKGGQAWDEQFF. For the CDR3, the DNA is TGTGCCAGCAGTAAAGGGGGCCAGGCTTGGGATGAGCAGTTCTTC.

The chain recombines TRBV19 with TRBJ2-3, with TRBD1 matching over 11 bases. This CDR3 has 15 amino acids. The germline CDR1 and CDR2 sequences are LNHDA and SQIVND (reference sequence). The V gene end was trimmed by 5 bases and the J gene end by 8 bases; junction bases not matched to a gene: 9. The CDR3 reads CASSLSGTGGATQYF. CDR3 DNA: TGTGCCAGTAGTCTGTCCGGGACAGGGGGGGCTACGCAGTATTTT.

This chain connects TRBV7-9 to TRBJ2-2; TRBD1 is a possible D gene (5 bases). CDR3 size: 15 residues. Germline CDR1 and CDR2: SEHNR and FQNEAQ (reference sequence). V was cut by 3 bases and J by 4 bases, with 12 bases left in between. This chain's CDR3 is CASSFAGPATGELFF. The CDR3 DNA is TGTGCCAGCAGCTTCGCAGGGCCGGCCACCGGGGAGCTGTTTTTT.

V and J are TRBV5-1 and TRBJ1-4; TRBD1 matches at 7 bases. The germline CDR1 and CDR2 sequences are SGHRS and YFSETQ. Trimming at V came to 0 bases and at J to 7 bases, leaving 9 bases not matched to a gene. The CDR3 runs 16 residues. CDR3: CASSLASTGRGEKLFF. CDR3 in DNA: TGCGCCAGCAGCTTGGCCTCGACAGGGAGGGGTGAAAAACTGTTTTTT. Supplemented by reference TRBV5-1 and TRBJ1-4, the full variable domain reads KAGVTQTPRYLIKTRGQQVTLSCSPISGHRSVSWYQQTPGQGLQFLFEYFSETQRNKGNFPGRFSGRQFSNSRSEMNVSTLELGDSALYLCASSLASTGRGEKLFFGSGTQLSVL.

The CDR3 DNA reads TGTGCCATCAGGACAGGGGTGGGAAACACTGAAGCTTTCTTT. Translation gives CAIRTGVGNTEAFF. The chain is built from TRBV10-3 and TRBJ1-1, with 8 bases lining up with TRBD1. V gave up 6 bases and J gave up 2 bases; unmatched junction bases: 5. The CDR3 runs 14 residues. CDR1 and CDR2 (germline): ENHRY, SYGVKD.

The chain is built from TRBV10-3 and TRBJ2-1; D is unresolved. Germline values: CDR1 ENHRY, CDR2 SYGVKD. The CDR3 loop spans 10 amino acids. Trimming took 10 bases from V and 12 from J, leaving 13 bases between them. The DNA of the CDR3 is TGTGCCACGGCTCAGGATCGGCAGTTCTTC. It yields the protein CATAQDRQFF.

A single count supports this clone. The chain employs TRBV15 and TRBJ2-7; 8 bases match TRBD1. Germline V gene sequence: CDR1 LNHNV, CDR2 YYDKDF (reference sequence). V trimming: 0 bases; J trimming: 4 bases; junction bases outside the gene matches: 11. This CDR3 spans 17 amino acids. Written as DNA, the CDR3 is TGTGCCACCAGCAGAGATCAGTGGGGACAGGACCTATACGAGCAGTACTTC. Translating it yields CATSRDQWGQDLYEQYF.

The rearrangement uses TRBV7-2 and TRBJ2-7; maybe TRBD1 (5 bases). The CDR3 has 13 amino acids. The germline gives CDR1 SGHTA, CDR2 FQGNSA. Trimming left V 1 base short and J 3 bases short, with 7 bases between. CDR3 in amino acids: CASSLGQIYEQYF. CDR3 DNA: TGTGCCAGCAGCTTAGGACAGATCTACGAGCAGTACTTC.

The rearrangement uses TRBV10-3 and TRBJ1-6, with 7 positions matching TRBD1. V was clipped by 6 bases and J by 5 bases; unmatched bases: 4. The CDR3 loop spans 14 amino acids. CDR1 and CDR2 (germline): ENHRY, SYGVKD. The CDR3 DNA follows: TGTGCCATCAGCCGGGACAGAGATAATTCACCCCTCCACTTT. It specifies CAISRDRDNSPLHF.

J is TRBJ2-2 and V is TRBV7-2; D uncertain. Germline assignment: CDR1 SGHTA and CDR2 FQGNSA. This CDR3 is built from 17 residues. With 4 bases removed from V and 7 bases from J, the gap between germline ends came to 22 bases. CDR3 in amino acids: CASSWRAGEHTVGELFF. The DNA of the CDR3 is TGTGCCAGCAGCTGGCGTGCTGGCGAACACACCGTCGGGGAGCTGTTTTTT.

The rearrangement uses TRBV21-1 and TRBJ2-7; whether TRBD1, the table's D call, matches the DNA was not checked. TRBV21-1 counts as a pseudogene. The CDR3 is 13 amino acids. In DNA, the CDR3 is TGTGCCAGCAGCTTGGGACAGCGCTACGAGCAGTACTTC. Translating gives CASSLGQRYEQYF.

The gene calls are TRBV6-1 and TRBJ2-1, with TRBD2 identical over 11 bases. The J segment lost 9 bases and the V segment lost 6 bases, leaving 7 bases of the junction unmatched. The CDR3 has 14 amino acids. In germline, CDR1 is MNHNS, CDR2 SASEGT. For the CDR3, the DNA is TGTGCCAGCAGGGGACTAGCGGAGGTATCTGAGCAGTTCTTC. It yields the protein CASRGLAEVSEQFF.

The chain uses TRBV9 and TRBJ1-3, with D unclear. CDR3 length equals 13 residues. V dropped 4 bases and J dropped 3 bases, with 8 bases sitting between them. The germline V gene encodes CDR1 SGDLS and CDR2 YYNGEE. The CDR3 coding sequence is TGTGCCAGCAGCCCCTCAATTGGAAACACCATATATTTT. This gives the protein CASSPSIGNTIYF.

CDR3 nucleotide sequence: TGTGCCAGTAGTATCGTGGGGAATCAGCCCCAGCATTTT. It yields the protein CASSIVGNQPQHF. This sequence joins TRBV19 and TRBJ1-5; no firm D call. The V gene's germline CDR1 is LNHDA and CDR2 SQIVND (reference sequence). Trimming pared 3 bases from V and 4 bases from J, leaving 7 bases between. This CDR3 has 13 amino acids.

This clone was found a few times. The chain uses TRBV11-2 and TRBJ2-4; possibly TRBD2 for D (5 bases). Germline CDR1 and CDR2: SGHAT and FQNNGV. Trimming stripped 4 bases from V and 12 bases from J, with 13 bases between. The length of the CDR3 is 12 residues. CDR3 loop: CASSSEVAPQYF. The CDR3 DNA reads TGTGCCAGCAGCTCGGAGGTAGCCCCTCAGTACTTC.

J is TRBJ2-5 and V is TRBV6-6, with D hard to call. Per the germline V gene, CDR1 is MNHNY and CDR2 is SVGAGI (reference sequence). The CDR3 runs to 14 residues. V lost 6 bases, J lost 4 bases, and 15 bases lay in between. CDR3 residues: CASRHSSGLETQYF. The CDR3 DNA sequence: TGTGCCAGCAGGCATTCCTCAGGTTTAGAGACCCAGTACTTC.

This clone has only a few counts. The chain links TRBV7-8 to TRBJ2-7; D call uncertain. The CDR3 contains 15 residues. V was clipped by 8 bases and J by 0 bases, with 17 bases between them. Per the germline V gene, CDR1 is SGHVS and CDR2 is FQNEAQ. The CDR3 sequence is CASRPVSQYSYEQYF. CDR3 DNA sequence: TGTGCCAGCCGTCCGGTCAGCCAGTACTCCTACGAGCAGTACTTC.

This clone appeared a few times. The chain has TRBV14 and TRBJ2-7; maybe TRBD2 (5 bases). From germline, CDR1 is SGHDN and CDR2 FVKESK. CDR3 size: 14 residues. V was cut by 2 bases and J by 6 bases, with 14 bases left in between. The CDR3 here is CASSQIGITVEQYF. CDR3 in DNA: TGTGCCAGCAGCCAAATCGGGATCACCGTCGAGCAGTACTTC. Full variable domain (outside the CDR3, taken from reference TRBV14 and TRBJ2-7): EAGVTQFPSHSVIEKGQTVTLRCDPISGHDNLYWYRRVMGKEIKFLLHFVKESKQDESGMPNNRFLAERTGGTYSTLKVQPAELEDSGVYFCASSQIGITVEQYFGPGTRLTVT.

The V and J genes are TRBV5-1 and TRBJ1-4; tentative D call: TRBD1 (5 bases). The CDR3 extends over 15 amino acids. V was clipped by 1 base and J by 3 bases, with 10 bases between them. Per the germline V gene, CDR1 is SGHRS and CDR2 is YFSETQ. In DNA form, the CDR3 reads TGCGCCAGCAGCTTGCAACAGGCCTCTAATGAAAAACTGTTTTTT. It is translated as CASSLQQASNEKLFF.

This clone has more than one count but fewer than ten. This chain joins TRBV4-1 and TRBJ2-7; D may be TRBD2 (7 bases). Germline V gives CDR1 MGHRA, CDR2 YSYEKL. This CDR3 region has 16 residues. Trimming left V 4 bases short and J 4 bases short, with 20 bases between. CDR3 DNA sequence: TGCGCCAGCAGCCCCGAGGGGGGGAACCTCGGGTACGAGCAGTACTTC. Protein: CASSPEGGNLGYEQYF.

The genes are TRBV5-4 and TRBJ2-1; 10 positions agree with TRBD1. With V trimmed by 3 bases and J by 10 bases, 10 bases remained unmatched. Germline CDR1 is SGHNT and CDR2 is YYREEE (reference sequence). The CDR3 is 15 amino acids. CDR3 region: CASSSGTGEISEQFF. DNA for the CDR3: TGTGCCAGCAGCTCCGGGACAGGGGAAATTTCAGAGCAGTTCTTC.

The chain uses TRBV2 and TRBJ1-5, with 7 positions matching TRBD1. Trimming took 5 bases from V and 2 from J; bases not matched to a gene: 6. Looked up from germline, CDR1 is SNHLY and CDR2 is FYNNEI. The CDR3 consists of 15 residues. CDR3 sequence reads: CASSSDTGGNQPQHF. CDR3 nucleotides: TGTGCCAGCAGTTCCGATACAGGGGGCAATCAGCCCCAGCATTTT. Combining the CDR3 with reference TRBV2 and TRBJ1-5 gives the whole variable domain EPEVTQTPSHQVTQMGQEVILRCVPISNHLYFYWYRQILGQKVEFLVSFYNNEISEKSEIFDDQFSVERPDGSNFTLKIRSTKLEDSAMYFCASSSDTGGNQPQHFGDGTRLSIL.

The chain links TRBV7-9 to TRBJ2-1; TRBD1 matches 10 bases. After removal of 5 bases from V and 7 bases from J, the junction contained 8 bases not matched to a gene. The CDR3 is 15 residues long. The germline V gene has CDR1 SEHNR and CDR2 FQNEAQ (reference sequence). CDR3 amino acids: CASSPPGQGGNEQFF. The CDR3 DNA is TGTGCCAGCAGCCCCCCCGGACAGGGGGGAAATGAGCAGTTCTTC.

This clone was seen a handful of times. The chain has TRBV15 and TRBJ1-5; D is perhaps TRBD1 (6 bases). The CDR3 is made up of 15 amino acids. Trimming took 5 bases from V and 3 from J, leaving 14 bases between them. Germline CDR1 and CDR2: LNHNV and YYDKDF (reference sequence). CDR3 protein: CATSQADRNNQPQHF. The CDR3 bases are TGTGCCACCAGCCAGGCGGACAGAAACAATCAGCCCCAGCATTTT. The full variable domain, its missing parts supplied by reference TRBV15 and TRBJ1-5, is DAMVIQNPRYQVTQFGKPVTLSCSQTLNHNVMYWYQQKSSQAPKLLFHYYDKDFNNEADTPDNFQSRRPNTSFCFLDIRSPGLGDTAMYLCATSQADRNNQPQHFGDGTRLSIL.